Shown below are 8 T cell receptor beta chains from a single sample sequenced in a study of T-cell memory formation after mild COVID-19. TCRdb passed the 5' RACE reads through MiXCR, listing each CDR3 protein once. The sample shows about 320,000 distinct CDR3 sequences, about 13% of them seen only once. Material for sequencing was PBMCs or a T cell subset sorted from them (not recorded which). The source is a young man who had mild COVID-19 (a few samples of this study predate the infection). Cell type and time point are not known.

The V gene is TRBV6-2 or TRBV6-3, the J gene TRBJ2-1; TRBD1 agrees at 7 bases. Trimming took 2 bases from V and 10 from J; bases not matched to a gene: 5. Germline V gene sequence: CDR1 MNHEY, CDR2 SVGEGT. This CDR3 is 13 amino acids long. The CDR3 region is CASSYTGDGEQFF. The CDR3 DNA sequence: TGTGCCAGCAGTTACACAGGGGACGGAGAGCAGTTCTTC.

The V gene is TRBV29-1, the J gene TRBJ1-2; D gene uncertain. CDR3 length equals 12 residues. CDR1 is SQVTM, CDR2 ANQGSEA, per germline. V gave up 0 bases and J gave up 3 bases, with 5 bases separating them. The CDR3 protein is CSVEELDYGYTF. The CDR3 coding sequence is TGCAGCGTTGAAGAACTGGACTATGGCTACACCTTC. The whole variable domain, filled in from reference TRBV29-1 and TRBJ1-2, reads SAVISQKPSRDICQRGTSLTIQCQVDSQVTMMFWYRQQPGQSLTLIATANQGSEATYESGFVIDKFPISRPNLTFSTLTVSNMSPEDSSIYLCSVEELDYGYTFGSGTRLTVV.

This clonotype has at least ten counts. The chain's CDR3 is CASSLEDSGGHIQYF. CDR3 sequence (DNA): TGTGCCAGCAGCTTAGAGGATAGCGGGGGTCACATTCAGTACTTC. The chain joins TRBV7-2 to TRBJ2-4; 9 positions agree with TRBD2. From germline, CDR1 is SGHTA and CDR2 FQGNSA. There are 15 residues in the CDR3. V dropped 1 base and J dropped 8; count of bases not matched to a gene: 6.

This clonotype has at least ten counts. The V gene is TRBV5-1, the J gene TRBJ2-3, with no clear D. CDR1 SGHRS and CDR2 YFSETQ come from the germline V gene. The CDR3 has 13 amino acids. V dropped 4 bases and J dropped 2 bases, with 8 bases sitting between them. The CDR3 coding sequence is TGCGCCAGCAGCGTCCGGGTCACAGATACGCAGTATTTT. This translates into CASSVRVTDTQYF.

The genes are TRBV10-3 and TRBJ1-1; D may be TRBD1 (5 bases). The V and J ends lost 0 bases and 4 bases respectively, with 9 bases between them. This CDR3 spans 14 amino acids. Germline values: CDR1 ENHRY, CDR2 SYGVKD. This chain's CDR3 is CAISESVRGTEAFF. The CDR3 nucleotides are TGTGCCATCAGTGAGTCGGTAAGGGGCACTGAAGCTTTCTTT.

This clonotype was detected only a few times. The chain couples TRBV5-1 to TRBJ2-7, with D perhaps TRBD2 (7 bases). V lost 4 bases and J lost 0, with 17 bases in between. This CDR3 is 16 amino acids long. The germline CDR1 and CDR2 sequences are SGHRS and YFSETQ. As DNA, the CDR3 is TGCGCCAGCAGCGCGCGTCCGGGGGGCCGCTCCTACGAGCAGTACTTC. Its protein product is CASSARPGGRSYEQYF.

This clonotype was counted a few times. CDR3 coding DNA: TGTGCCAGCAGTTACCTCGTCGGGACTAGTAGGTTGAATGAGCAGTTCTTC. Translation: CASSYLVGTSRLNEQFF. The chain links TRBV6-2 or TRBV6-3 to TRBJ2-1; 8 bases are shared with TRBD2. CDR3 length: 17 amino acids. Germline lookup yields CDR1 MNHEY and CDR2 SVGEGT. The V and J ends lost 2 bases and 7 bases, in that order; junction bases with no gene match: 13.

This clonotype was seen a few times. This rearrangement joins TRBV5-5 to TRBJ2-5; 9 bases line up with TRBD2. The CDR3 is 13 residues long. Looked up from germline, CDR1 is SGHKS and CDR2 is YYEKEE (reference sequence). V lost 9 bases to trimming and J lost 1 base; unmatched junction nucleotides: 4. This chain's CDR3 is CATARGGQETQYF. The CDR3, as DNA: TGTGCCACCGCGCGGGGGGGCCAAGAGACCCAGTACTTC.